This T cell receptor (beta chain) was recorded in a study of tumor-infiltrating lymphocytes in primary liver carcinoma. Comment on this clonotype: No conserved phenylalanine or tryptophan ends this CDR3, so it is likely a read error.

With a constant-region primer, TCR beta cDNA was made from approximately 520 ng of total RNA. Each TCR beta library was derived from three nested multiplex PCR rounds that employed slightly modified ARM-PCR. Primers for the first two PCR rounds were TRBV1-TRBV30 forward primers and a C-beta reverse primer (10 cycles per round). A single record per CDR3 protein comes from TCRdb applying MiXCR to the multiplex PCR reads. The table shows fewer than 200,000 distinct CDR3 sequences, with around four fifths occurring only once. Joint extraction of RNA and DNA used about 17-32 mg of bulk tissue that was unsorted. In germline, CDR1 is SGHAT, CDR2 FQDESV (reference sequence). Trimming took off 5 bases at V and 7 bases at J, with 24 bases between the two ends. This CDR3 region has 16 residues.

The sequence came from a man aged 35 to 55 with primary liver carcinoma and hepatitis B virus infection. V usage is TRBV11-1 and J usage is TRBJ2-7; a weak D match, TRBD1 (5 bases). The sample was tumor tissue from primary liver carcinoma. CDR3 DNA: TGTGCCAGCAGCCTGCGCATCAGGGCGTCACTGGGGGAGCAGTACTTG. Translating it yields CASSLRIRASLGEQYL.